Below, 20 T cell receptor beta chains from the same sample are listed, as sequenced in a study of T cell repertoires and HLA-DP antigens. For these TCRs, the target antigens are not known. Repertoires were generated with immunoSEQ multiplex PCR, while TCRdb's copy carries only in-frame clones and drops some. The data contain about 110,000 clones, about 91% of them singletons. Material for sequencing was CD4+ T cells from PBMCs. The source of these receptors is a woman aged 18-30 years in good health and CMV-seronegative.

V gene TRBV29-1 combines with J gene TRBJ1-4; no definite D call. V lost 7 bases and J lost 5, with 14 bases in between. Per germline, CDR1 SQVTM and CDR2 ANQGSEA. CDR3 length: 13 amino acids. The CDR3 DNA is TGCAGCGCTCGTGGGGTATACAATGAAAAACTGTTTTTT. Its protein is CSARGVYNEKLFF.

The chain employs TRBV11-1 and TRBJ2-3, with TRBD2 identical over 9 bases. V trimming: 7 bases; J trimming: 6 bases; junction bases outside the gene matches: 17. The CDR3 length is 17 residues. Looked up from germline, CDR1 is SGHAT and CDR2 is FQDESV (reference sequence). In nucleotides, the CDR3 is TGTGCCAGCAACAAAATGGGGGCTAGCGGGGTCCTGGATACGCAGTATTTT. Translating gives CASNKMGASGVLDTQYF.

The rearrangement links TRBV18 to TRBJ1-4; the D is unclear. Trimming left V 3 bases short and J 7 bases short, with 12 bases between. Germline loops: CDR1 KGHSH, CDR2 LQKENI. The CDR3 is 14 residues long. The CDR3 sequence: CASSPGHSGEKLFF. Written as DNA, the CDR3 is TGTGCCAGCTCACCTGGGCATTCAGGTGAAAAACTGTTTTTT.

The CDR3 sequence is CASSNSLAGYNEQFF. CDR3 nucleotides: TGTGCCAGCAGTAATTCACTAGCGGGGTACAATGAGCAGTTCTTC. The genes are TRBV6-6 and TRBJ2-1, with 10 bases that match TRBD2. This CDR3 region has 15 residues. Germline assignment: CDR1 MNHNY and CDR2 SVGAGI (reference sequence). The V segment lost 5 bases and the J segment 4 bases; nucleotides outside the gene matches: 5.

The V gene is TRBV6-6, the J gene TRBJ1-1, with TRBD1 matching over 7 bases. V shed 2 bases and J 6 bases; nucleotides not matched to a gene: 9. In germline, CDR1 is MNHNY, CDR2 SVGAGI (reference sequence). This CDR3 has 15 amino acids. The CDR3 here is CASSYLRGGEPEAFF. The CDR3 DNA follows: TGTGCCAGCAGTTACCTTCGAGGGGGCGAACCTGAAGCTTTCTTT.

The chain couples TRBV27 to TRBJ1-5; TRBD1 aligns across 7 bases. The CDR3 length is 15 residues. Germline CDR1 MNHEY, CDR2 SMNVEV (reference sequence). With 3 bases clipped from V and 10 bases from J, the junction kept 12 bases outside the gene matches. The CDR3, as DNA: TGTGCCAGCAGTTTGATCGGACAGGTCCTACATCCCCAGCATTTT. Protein product: CASSLIGQVLHPQHF.

The chain's CDR3 is CASSSHRGAGANVLTF. The CDR3 bases are TGTGCCAGCAGCTCCCACAGGGGCGCTGGGGCCAACGTCCTGACTTTC. The rearrangement links TRBV7-9 to TRBJ2-6; 7 positions match TRBD1. Germline assignment: CDR1 SEHNR and CDR2 FQNEAQ (reference sequence). This CDR3 contains 16 residues. Trimming cost V 4 bases and J 2 bases; bases outside gene matches: 5.

The chain combines TRBV7-9 with TRBJ1-2, with D tentatively TRBD1 (6 bases). The germline CDR1 and CDR2 sequences are SEHNR and FQNEAQ (reference sequence). V was pared by 1 base and J by 8 bases, with 14 bases between. This CDR3 is built from 14 residues. The CDR3 loop reads CASSLGIGQTGYTF. CDR3 nucleotide sequence: TGTGCCAGCAGCTTAGGAATTGGACAGACCGGCTACACCTTC.

The sample holds one count of this clone. The chain couples TRBV29-1 to TRBJ1-2, with D unresolved. Looked up from germline, CDR1 is SQVTM and CDR2 is ANQGSEA. Trimming pared 1 base from V and 2 bases from J, leaving 2 bases between. This CDR3 comprises 11 residues. The CDR3 coding sequence is TGCAGCGTTGAAGTAAACTATGGCTACACCTTC. It yields the protein CSVEVNYGYTF.

This chain links TRBV28 with TRBJ2-3; 7 nucleotides match TRBD1. In germline, CDR1 is MDHEN, CDR2 SYDVKM. V lost 6 bases and J lost 4; bases outside the gene matches: 4. The CDR3 totals 13 residues. The DNA for the CDR3 is TGTGCCAGCAGACCTCAGGGGGCAGATACGCAGTATTTT. It encodes CASRPQGADTQYF.

In this sample, this clone turned up a few times. V gene TRBV7-9 combines with J gene TRBJ2-1; 11 bases align to TRBD2. V trimming: 6 bases; J trimming: 4 bases; junction bases outside the gene matches: 5. The CDR3 is made up of 15 amino acids. In germline, CDR1 is SEHNR, CDR2 FQNEAQ (reference sequence). CDR3 DNA: TGTGCCAGCAGGCCCGGGACTAGCGGATACAATGAGCAGTTCTTC. Residues: CASRPGTSGYNEQFF.

The chain recombines TRBV7-3 with TRBJ2-2; D is possibly TRBD2 (5 bases). The V gene lost 5 bases and the J gene lost 4 bases, with 14 bases spanning the gap. CDR1 and CDR2 from the germline V gene are SGHTA and FQGTGA. This CDR3 has 15 amino acids. DNA for the CDR3: TGTGCCAGCAGCCTAGACTACCCGTTCACCGGGGAGCTGTTTTTT. This codes for CASSLDYPFTGELFF. Together with reference TRBV7-3 and TRBJ2-2, the CDR3 gives the full variable domain: GAGVSQTPSNKVTEKGKYVELRCDPISGHTALYWYRQSLGQGPEFLIYFQGTGAADDSGLPNDRFFAVRPEGSVSTLKIQRTERGDSAVYLCASSLDYPFTGELFFGEGSRLTVL.

This sequence joins TRBV28 and TRBJ1-2; D is perhaps TRBD1 (6 bases). The CDR3 runs 13 residues. Trimming took 3 bases from V and 7 from J, leaving 12 bases between them. Germline V lookup: CDR1 MDHEN, CDR2 SYDVKM. The CDR3 sequence: CASSLSGGFGYTF. The DNA for the CDR3 is TGTGCCAGCAGTTTGTCCGGGGGCTTTGGCTACACCTTC.

The rearrangement uses TRBV5-1 and TRBJ2-1; 7 nucleotides line up with TRBD2. The CDR3 length is 17 residues. Germline V CDR1 and CDR2: SGHRS, YFSETQ. With 0 bases clipped from V and 4 bases from J, the junction kept 10 bases outside the gene matches. DNA of the CDR3: TGCGCCAGCAGCTTGGAGGCTAGCGGAGTAGGGTACAATGAGCAGTTCTTC. Translating it yields CASSLEASGVGYNEQFF.

The rearrangement links TRBV29-1 to TRBJ2-6, with no clear D. V was cut by 5 bases and J by 4 bases, with 12 bases left in between. The CDR3 loop spans 14 amino acids. Germline loops: CDR1 SQVTM, CDR2 ANQGSEA. As DNA, the CDR3 is TGCAGCGTTAGTTCCGGGTCAGGGGCCAACGTCCTGACTTTC. Its protein is CSVSSGSGANVLTF.

The genes are TRBV13 and TRBJ2-3, with 10 bases lining up with TRBD2. Unmatched junction bases numbered 16, after V lost 8 bases and J lost 5 bases. Germline CDR1 and CDR2: PRHDT and FYEKMQ (reference sequence). The CDR3 sequence is 17 residues long. CDR3 nucleotide sequence: TGTGCCAGCCGGGGTAAGCGGGAGGGCCCTCGTGGAGATACGCAGTATTTT. Amino acids: CASRGKREGPRGDTQYF.

The V and J genes are TRBV19 and TRBJ1-1; 7 bases align to TRBD1. Germline-derived CDR1 and CDR2 are LNHDA and SQIVND (reference sequence). CDR3 length: 15 residues. The V segment lost 6 bases and the J segment 2 bases; nucleotides outside the gene matches: 9. The chain's CDR3 is CASRGRWDSNTEAFF. The CDR3 DNA reads TGTGCCAGTAGGGGACGATGGGACAGCAACACTGAAGCTTTCTTT.

The DNA of the CDR3 is TGTGCCAGCAGCCAGGGGTCCCTAGCGGGGATTAACTACAATGAGCAGTTCTTC. Its translation is CASSQGSLAGINYNEQFF. This chain joins TRBV4-2 and TRBJ2-1, with 9 nucleotides matching TRBD2. V gave up 3 bases and J gave up 3 bases; unmatched junction bases: 12. The CDR3 spans 18 residues. Germline CDR1 reads LGHNA; CDR2 reads YNFKEQ.

This clone was counted a single time. The CDR3 DNA sequence: TGTGCCAGCTCACCACAACAGACTAGCGGGAGAGGCCTTACGAACACCGGGGAGCTGTTTTTT. Amino acids: CASSPQQTSGRGLTNTGELFF. The chain is built from TRBV18 and TRBJ2-2; TRBD2 matches 12 bases. V shed 1 base, J shed 0 bases, and the junction held 12 bases outside the gene matches. Looked up from germline, CDR1 is KGHSH and CDR2 is LQKENI. This CDR3 contains 21 residues.

The J gene is TRBJ2-6, the V gene TRBV28, with 7 bases aligning to TRBD1. The CDR3 has 20 amino acids. Germline V gene data show CDR1 as MDHEN and CDR2 as SYDVKM. V lost 3 bases and J lost 5; bases outside the gene matches: 19. The CDR3, as DNA: TGTGCCAGCAGTTTTTTCCGGACAGGACCGGGTGGGCTGTGGGCCAACGTCCTGACTTTC. Its translation is CASSFFRTGPGGLWANVLTF.